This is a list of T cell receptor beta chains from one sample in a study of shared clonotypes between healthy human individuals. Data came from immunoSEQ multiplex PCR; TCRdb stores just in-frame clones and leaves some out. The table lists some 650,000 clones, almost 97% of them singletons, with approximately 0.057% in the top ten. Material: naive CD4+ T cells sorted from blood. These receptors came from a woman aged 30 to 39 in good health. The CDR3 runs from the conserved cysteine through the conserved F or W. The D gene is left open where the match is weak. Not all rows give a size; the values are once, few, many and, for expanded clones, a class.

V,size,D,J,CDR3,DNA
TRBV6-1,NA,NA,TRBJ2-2,CASSEDVGYTGELFF,TGTGCCAGCAGTGAAGATGTAGGGTACACCGGGGAGCTGTTTTTT
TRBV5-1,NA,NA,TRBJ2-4,CASSFRGIAKNIQYF,TGCGCCAGCAGCTTTAGGGGGATAGCCAAAAACATTCAGTACTTC
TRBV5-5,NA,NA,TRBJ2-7,CASSLWGPGYEQYF,TGTGCCAGCAGCTTGTGGGGACCAGGCTACGAGCAGTACTTC
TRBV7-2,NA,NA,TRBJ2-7,CASSFNNYEQYF,TGTGCCAGCAGCTTCAACAACTACGAGCAGTACTTC
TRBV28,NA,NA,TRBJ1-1,CAICGNTEAFF,TGTGCCATCTGTGGGAACACTGAAGCTTTCTTT
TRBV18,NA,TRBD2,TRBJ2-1,CASSPTGGTGWPEQFF,TGTGCCAGCTCCCCGACCGGGGGGACGGGTTGGCCTGAGCAGTTCTTC
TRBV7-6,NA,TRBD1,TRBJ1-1,CASSLGQGNTEAFF,TGTGCCAGCAGCTTAGGACAGGGGAACACTGAAGCTTTCTTT
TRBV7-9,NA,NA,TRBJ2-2,CASSLVTSGAGELFF,TGTGCCAGCAGCTTAGTTACTTCAGGTGCCGGGGAGCTGTTTTTT
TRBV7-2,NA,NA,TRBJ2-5,CASSGFGTAETQYF,TGTGCCAGCAGCGGGTTCGGGACTGCAGAGACCCAGTACTTC
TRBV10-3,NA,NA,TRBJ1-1,CASSWNTEAFF,TGTGCCAGTTCGTGGAACACTGAAGCTTTCTTT
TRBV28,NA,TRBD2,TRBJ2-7,CASSLWREVGEQYF,TGTGCCAGCAGTTTGTGGCGGGAGGTTGGCGAGCAGTACTTC
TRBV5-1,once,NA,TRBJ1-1,CASSLTGMSTEAFF,TGCGCCAGCAGCTTGACAGGGATGAGCACTGAAGCTTTCTTT
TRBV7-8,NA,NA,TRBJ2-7,CASNPDLRRTEQYF,TGTGCCAGCAACCCGGACCTCCGTAGGACCGAGCAGTACTTC
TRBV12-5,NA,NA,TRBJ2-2,CAPREGVRSFVSNTGELFF,TGTGCCCCCAGAGAAGGGGTCCGTTCATTTGTGTCGAACACCGGGGAGCTGTTTTTT
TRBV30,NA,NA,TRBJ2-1,CAWSVGVYNEQFF,TGTGCCTGGAGTGTAGGGGTATACAATGAGCAGTTCTTC
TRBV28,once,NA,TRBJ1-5,CASSLGQWKNQPQHF,TGTGCCAGCAGTTTAGGCCAGTGGAAGAATCAGCCCCAGCATTTT
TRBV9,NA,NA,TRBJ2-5,CASSASTGQETQYF,TGTGCCAGCAGCGCCTCGACGGGACAAGAGACCCAGTACTTC
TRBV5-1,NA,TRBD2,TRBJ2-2,CASSSLAGTNTGELFF,TGCGCCAGCAGCTCCCTAGCGGGAACCAACACCGGGGAGCTGTTTTTT
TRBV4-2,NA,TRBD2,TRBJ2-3,CASSQSGTSGIWGTDTQYF,TGTGCCAGCAGCCAATCCGGGACTAGCGGGATTTGGGGCACAGATACGCAGTATTTT
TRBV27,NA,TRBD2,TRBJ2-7,CASSLLLAGVGEQYF,TGTGCCAGCAGTTTACTCCTAGCGGGAGTGGGTGAGCAGTACTTC
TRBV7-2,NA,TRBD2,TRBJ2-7,CASSRPASGRNEQYF,TGTGCCAGCAGTCGACCAGCTAGCGGGAGAAACGAGCAGTACTTC
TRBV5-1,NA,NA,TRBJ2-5,CASSLGVETQYF,TGCGCCAGCAGCTTGGGGGTAGAGACCCAGTACTTC
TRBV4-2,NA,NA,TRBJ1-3,CASSPPSLQSGNTIYF,TGTGCCAGCAGCCCCCCCAGCCTCCAATCTGGAAACACCATATATTTT
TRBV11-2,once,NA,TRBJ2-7,CASSAYYQQYF,TGTGCCAGCAGCGCTTATTACCAGCAGTACTTC